The 17 T cell receptor beta chains reported below all come from one sample, sequenced in a study of cytomegalovirus exposure and HLA in healthy donors (dated by TCRdb to the late 2010s). Libraries came from the immunoSEQ multiplex PCR assay. For the multiplex PCR, a mixture combining 60 forward primers for TCR Vbeta segments and 13 reverse primers for TCR Jbeta segments was used. This is the immuneACCESS table as TCRdb keeps it, with only in-frame sequences that have V and J called. A part of the clones is gone; compared with another copy, unresolved V genes explain less than half, and the rest is unexplained. The sample includes 150,000 to 180,000 clones, with more than 75% observed a single time. The ten largest make up 5.6% of the sample. Sequencing input: PBMCs. Receptors originate from a woman in her 40s in good health and CMV-seropositive.

V is TRBV29-1 and J is TRBJ2-3; no definite D call. Germline V gene data show CDR1 as SQVTM and CDR2 as ANQGSEA. The CDR3 is 15 amino acids. Deletions cut 7 bases from V and 0 bases from J, with 17 bases between. The CDR3, as DNA: TGCAGCGGCCAATCCCCCAGGCTGAGCACAGATACGCAGTATTTT. Amino acids: CSGQSPRLSTDTQYF.

The chain uses TRBV28 and TRBJ2-6; a possible D gene is TRBD2 (7 bases). The V end lost 8 bases, the J end lost 0 bases, and 23 bases lay between the germline ends. This CDR3 comprises 19 residues. Germline values: CDR1 MDHEN, CDR2 SYDVKM. The CDR3 nucleotides are TGTGCCAGCCACAACACGTTAGGGGGGGTATCCTCTGGGGCCAACGTCCTGACTTTC. Protein sequence: CASHNTLGGVSSGANVLTF.

This rearrangement joins TRBV11-2 to TRBJ2-3; 10 nucleotides line up with TRBD2. Germline V gives CDR1 SGHAT, CDR2 FQNNGV. This CDR3 is 16 amino acids long. Losses at the gene ends were 1 base for V and 10 bases for J; bases not matched to a gene: 11. CDR3 protein: CASSLGPSGRVGAQYF. The CDR3 DNA reads as TGTGCCAGCAGCTTAGGTCCCAGCGGGAGGGTGGGGGCGCAGTATTTT.

The DNA for the CDR3 is TGCGCCAGCAGTGGGACTAGCGGTCAAGAGACCCAGTACTTC. Translation: CASSGTSGQETQYF. V usage is TRBV5-1 and J usage is TRBJ2-5; TRBD2 agrees at 11 bases. With V trimmed by 5 bases and J by 2 bases, 2 bases remained unmatched. CDR1 and CDR2 (germline): SGHRS, YFSETQ. The CDR3 runs to 14 residues.

The CDR3 bases are TGCGCCAGCAGCCCCCGTCACGGGTCCTACGAGCAGTACTTC. The encoded protein is CASSPRHGSYEQYF. The chain has TRBV5-1 and TRBJ2-7, with no clear D. The CDR3 is made up of 14 amino acids. Trimming took off 4 bases at V and 1 base at J, with 12 bases between the two ends. Germline V gene data show CDR1 as SGHRS and CDR2 as YFSETQ.

The chain combines TRBV30 with TRBJ2-1; 13 bases are a match to TRBD2. The CDR3 totals 22 residues. The V and J ends lost 0 bases and 6 bases, in that order; junction bases with no gene match: 23. Germline V gene lookup returns CDR1 GTSNPN and CDR2 SVGIG (reference sequence). The CDR3 loop is CAWSVLRDSSNGLAGVFNEQFF. In DNA form, the CDR3 reads TGTGCCTGGAGTGTATTAAGGGACAGCAGTAACGGACTAGCGGGAGTATTCAATGAGCAGTTCTTC. The full variable domain, its missing parts supplied by reference TRBV30 and TRBJ2-1, is SQTIHQWPATLVQPVGSPLSLECTVEGTSNPNLYWYRQAAGRGLQLLFYSVGIGQISSEVPQNLSASRPQDRQFILSSKKLLLSDSGFYLCAWSVLRDSSNGLAGVFNEQFFGPGTRLTVL.

CDR3 amino acids: CASSLGDRASFEKLFF. The CDR3 DNA reads TGTGCCAGCAGCTTAGGGGACAGGGCGTCCTTTGAAAAACTGTTTTTT. This rearrangement joins TRBV7-9 to TRBJ1-4; 9 nucleotides align to TRBD1. CDR3 length equals 16 residues. CDR1 and CDR2 from the germline V gene are SEHNR and FQNEAQ (reference sequence). J lost 7 bases, V lost 1 base, and 7 bases had no gene match.

The V and J genes are TRBV14 and TRBJ1-2, with D uncertain. Trimming removed 0 bases from V and 6 bases from J, with 14 bases in between. The CDR3 is 15 residues long. Germline V gene sequence: CDR1 SGHDN, CDR2 FVKESK. CDR3 region: CASSQDSGVIDGYTF. The CDR3 DNA reads as TGTGCCAGCAGCCAAGATTCCGGAGTTATCGATGGCTACACCTTC.

The rearrangement uses TRBV5-4 and TRBJ2-3, with 9 bases identical to TRBD2. CDR1 and CDR2 (germline): SGHNT, YYREEE (reference sequence). V lost 0 bases and J lost 5; bases outside the gene matches: 10. This CDR3 is built from 17 residues. CDR3 DNA sequence: TGTGCCAGCAGCTTGGCCGGAGCGGGAGGTCAAGTAGATACGCAGTATTTT. Residues: CASSLAGAGGQVDTQYF.

This chain joins TRBV7-8 and TRBJ2-7; 13 nucleotides agree with TRBD2. Germline trimming cut 5 bases from V and 2 bases from J; bases unmatched to any gene: 3. Germline CDR1 and CDR2: SGHVS and FQNEAQ. This CDR3 spans 15 amino acids. Written as DNA, the CDR3 is TGTGCCAGCAGCATACTAGCGGGAGGGACCTACGAGCAGTACTTC. It encodes CASSILAGGTYEQYF.

This chain links TRBV30 with TRBJ2-2; 9 bases align to TRBD1. CDR1 and CDR2 from the germline V gene are GTSNPN and SVGIG (reference sequence). The ends lost 7 bases at V and 7 bases at J; junction bases unmatched: 7. This CDR3 comprises 13 residues. Written as DNA, the CDR3 is TGTGCCTCACCGGGACAGGGTGTCGGGGAGCTGTTTTTT. Translation gives CASPGQGVGELFF.

The chain is built from TRBV11-3 and TRBJ2-2, with 15 bases identical to TRBD2. The CDR3 length is 17 residues. J lost 6 bases, V lost 4 bases, and 6 bases had no gene match. CDR1 is SGHNT, CDR2 YENEEA, per germline. Written as DNA, the CDR3 is TGTGCCAGCAGCTCAAGGACTAGCGGGAGGGCTGCCGGGGAGCTGTTTTTT. As protein: CASSSRTSGRAAGELFF.

V and J are TRBV6-1 and TRBJ1-4; tentatively, D is TRBD1 (5 bases). This CDR3 comprises 14 residues. Germline V gene lookup returns CDR1 MNHNS and CDR2 SASEGT. Trimming took 5 bases from V and 7 from J, leaving 14 bases between them. The chain's CDR3 is CASSPIQGSEKLFF. DNA for the CDR3: TGTGCCAGCAGTCCAATCCAGGGAAGTGAAAAACTGTTTTTT.

This chain uses TRBV6-1 with TRBJ1-1, with 9 bases lining up with TRBD1. Trimming removed 4 bases from V and 0 bases from J; junction bases left unmatched: 9. The CDR3 sequence is 17 residues long. Germline V gene sequence: CDR1 MNHNS, CDR2 SASEGT. CDR3 loop: CASSVGTGFFMNTEAFF. CDR3 DNA sequence: TGTGCCAGCAGTGTAGGGACAGGGTTCTTCATGAACACTGAAGCTTTCTTT.

The chain links TRBV5-6 to TRBJ2-5; D perhaps matches TRBD2 (5 bases). V was trimmed by 0 bases and J by 0 bases, leaving 12 bases between them. There are 16 residues in the CDR3. Germline CDR1 reads SGHDT; CDR2 reads YYEEEE. CDR3 loop: CASSLGEGTYQETQYF. For the CDR3, the DNA is TGTGCCAGCAGCTTGGGAGAGGGAACGTACCAAGAGACCCAGTACTTC.

V is TRBV5-4 and J is TRBJ2-5; the D is unclear. The V and J ends lost 2 bases and 4 bases respectively, with 12 bases between them. There are 14 residues in the CDR3. Germline V gene data show CDR1 as SGHNT and CDR2 as YYREEE (reference sequence). The CDR3 nucleotides are TGTGCCAGCAGCTTAAGGAGCGAAAGAGAGACCCAGTACTTC. Translated: CASSLRSERETQYF.

This sequence joins TRBV10-3 and TRBJ1-1; possible D gene TRBD1, 6 bases. Germline CDR1 is ENHRY and CDR2 is SYGVKD. The CDR3 has 14 amino acids. V was cut by 1 base and J by 1 base, with 7 bases left in between. CDR3: CAISEWGQNTEAFF. In DNA form, the CDR3 reads TGTGCCATCAGTGAGTGGGGACAGAACACTGAAGCTTTCTTT.